This TCR beta chain was found in a study of T cells in Graves' hyperthyroidism and ophthalmopathy. Authors of the study amplified TCR beta CDR3 regions from RNA transcripts. A set of HTBI primers served as the primers for a first-round RT-PCR of the TCR CDR3. TCRdb fed the multiplex PCR reads into MiXCR, producing one record per CDR3 protein. This table holds 340,000 or so distinct CDR3 sequences, around a sixth found once. Remarks on this clonotype: A much larger clone differs from this one at a single base, so this may be a read error.

PBMCs were derived from under 13 ml fresh peripheral blood. Germline loops: CDR1 PRHDT, CDR2 FYEKMQ (reference sequence). V gave up 5 bases and J gave up 5 bases; unmatched junction bases: 8. The CDR3 contains 14 residues. The sequenced sample consisted of blood. The origin of this receptor is a man aged 25 to 40 with Graves' hyperthyroidism. This chain joins TRBV13 and TRBJ2-5, with 7 bases fitting TRBD1. The CDR3 sequence is CASSIRQGGETQYF. The CDR3 region has the DNA TGTGCCAGCAGCATCCGACAGGGTGGGGAGACCCAGTACTTC.